This TCR beta chain was sequenced in a study of CXCR3-negative and CXCR3-positive naive CD8 T cells. Study background: The libraries yielded 110 million to 150 million TRB reads, about 1.5 +/- 0.3 million each.

The CDR3 sequence is 12 residues long. Germline V gene data show CDR1 as SGHVS and CDR2 as FQNEAQ. Preparation of TRB cDNA libraries relied on 5' RACE carrying UMI labels. Using the 5' RACE reads, TCRdb records one entry per CDR3 protein without DNA. This sample contains 6,000 or so distinct CDR3 sequences. This clonotype counts as medium-sized (0.01 to 0.1%) by frequency. Antigen unknown. Study-level results: Naive subsets expressed similar surface CD5; TRB CDR3 features served to infer TCR strength. Comparably high diversity marked both naive subsets, whereas memory CD8+ cells had much lower diversity. The TRB CDR3s that CXCR3-positive naive cells carried were more hydrophobic than those of CXCR3-negative naive cells. Most assays were run on fresh PBMCs (CXCR3 expression partially decreased after cryopreservation).

This chain uses TRBV7-8 with TRBJ2-7; with no DNA, the TCRdb D assignment of TRBD2 cannot be verified. The sequencing sample was made of naive CXCR3+ CD8+ T cells from blood. The subset here: CD45RO-CCR7+CD27+CD95- naive CD8+ T cells expressing CXCR3 (TNR3+). This TCR was recovered from a human donor in good health. Some clones in this sample may be carry-over from other donors' samples. The CDR3 loop is CASSTGLYGEYF.